This T cell receptor beta chain appears in the sequencing data of a study of shared clonotypes between healthy human individuals. Measured with immunoSEQ multiplex PCR; TCRdb has only the in-frame clones, and not every one. Seen here are about 2 million clones, 85% to 95% observed once, and the top ten hold under 0.15%. Findings and limits, study-wide: Non-shared clonotypes had lower generation probabilities than clonotypes shared by all four sorted-subset donors.

Trimming removed 5 bases from V and 1 base from J; junction bases left unmatched: 4. Germline lookup yields CDR1 SGHAT and CDR2 FQNNGV. The CDR3 contains 15 residues. In the case of this clone: The antigen is unknown.

The chain couples TRBV11-2 to TRBJ1-5; 8 positions agree with TRBD1. Input material: naive CD4+ T cells sorted from blood. Subset denoted: CD45RA+ positively selected. This clonotype was sampled from a man in his late teens or twenties in good health. CDR3 coding DNA: TGTGCCAGCAGCCAGGGGGCTGAAAGCAATCAGCCCCAGCATTTT. It codes for CASSQGAESNQPQHF.